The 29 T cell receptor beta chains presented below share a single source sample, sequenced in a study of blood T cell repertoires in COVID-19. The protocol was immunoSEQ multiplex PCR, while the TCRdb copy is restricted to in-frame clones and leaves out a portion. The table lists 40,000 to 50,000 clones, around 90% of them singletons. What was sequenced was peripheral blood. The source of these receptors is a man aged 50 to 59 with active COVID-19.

This CDR3 is CASSWGGQGTFTYEQYF. CDR3 nucleotides: TGTGCCAGCAGCTGGGGGGGTCAGGGGACCTTTACCTACGAGCAGTACTTC. The chain combines TRBV5-6 with TRBJ2-7; D might be TRBD2 (7 bases). Germline assignment: CDR1 SGHDT and CDR2 YYEEEE. V gave up 3 bases and J gave up 2 bases, with 21 bases separating them. The CDR3 is 17 amino acids.

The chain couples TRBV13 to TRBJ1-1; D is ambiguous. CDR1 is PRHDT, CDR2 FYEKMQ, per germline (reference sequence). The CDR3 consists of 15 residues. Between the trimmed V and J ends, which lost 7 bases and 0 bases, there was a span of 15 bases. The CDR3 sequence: CASTGARLMNTEAFF. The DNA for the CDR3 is TGTGCCAGCACCGGTGCAAGACTCATGAACACTGAAGCTTTCTTT.

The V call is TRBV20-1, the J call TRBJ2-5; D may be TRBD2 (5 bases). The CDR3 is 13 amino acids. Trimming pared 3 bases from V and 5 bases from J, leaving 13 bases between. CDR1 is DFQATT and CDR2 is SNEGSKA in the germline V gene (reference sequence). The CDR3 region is CSASGRDGETQYF. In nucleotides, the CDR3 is TGCAGTGCTAGTGGCCGGGATGGGGAGACCCAGTACTTC.

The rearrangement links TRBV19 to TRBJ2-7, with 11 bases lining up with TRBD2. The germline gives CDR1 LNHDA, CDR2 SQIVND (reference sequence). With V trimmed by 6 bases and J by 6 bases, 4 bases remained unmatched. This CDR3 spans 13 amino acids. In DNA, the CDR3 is TGTGCCAGTAGCGGGCTAGCGGGAGGCGAGCAGTACTTC. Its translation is CASSGLAGGEQYF.

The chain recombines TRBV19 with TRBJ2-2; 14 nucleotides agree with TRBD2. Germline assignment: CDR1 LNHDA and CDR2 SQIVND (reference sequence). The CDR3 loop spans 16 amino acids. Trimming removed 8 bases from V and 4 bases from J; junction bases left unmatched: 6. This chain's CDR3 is CASWTSGRIGTGELFF. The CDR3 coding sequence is TGTGCCAGTTGGACTAGCGGGAGGATAGGCACCGGGGAGCTGTTTTTT.

The CDR3, as DNA: TGTGCCACCAGCATGGGGGGTCTTCGATATGGCTACACCTTC. Protein sequence: CATSMGGLRYGYTF. This chain uses TRBV15 with TRBJ1-2, with a possible D match to TRBD1 (5 bases). The CDR3 spans 14 residues. From germline, CDR1 is LNHNV and CDR2 YYDKDF (reference sequence). Trimming took off 4 bases at V and 5 bases at J, with 14 bases between the two ends.

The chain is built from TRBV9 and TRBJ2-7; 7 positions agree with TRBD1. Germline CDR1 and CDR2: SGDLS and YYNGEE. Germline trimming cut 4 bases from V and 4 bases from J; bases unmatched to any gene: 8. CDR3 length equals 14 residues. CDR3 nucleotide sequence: TGTGCCAGCAGCCCGATAGACAGGGATTACGAGCAGTACTTC. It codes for CASSPIDRDYEQYF.

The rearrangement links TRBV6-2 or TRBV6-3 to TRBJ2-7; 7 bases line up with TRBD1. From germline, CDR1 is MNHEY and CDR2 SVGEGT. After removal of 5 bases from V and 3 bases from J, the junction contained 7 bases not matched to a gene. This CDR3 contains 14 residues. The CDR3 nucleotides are TGTGCCAGCAGTGCCGGGACAGTGTACTACGAGCAGTACTTC. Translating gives CASSAGTVYYEQYF.

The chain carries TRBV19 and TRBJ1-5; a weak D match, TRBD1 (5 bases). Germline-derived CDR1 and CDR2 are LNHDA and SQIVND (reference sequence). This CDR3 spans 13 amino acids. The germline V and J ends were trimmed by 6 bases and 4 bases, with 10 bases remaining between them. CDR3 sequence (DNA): TGTGCCAGTAGACGGGGGGGGAATCAGCCCCAGCATTTT. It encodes CASRRGGNQPQHF.

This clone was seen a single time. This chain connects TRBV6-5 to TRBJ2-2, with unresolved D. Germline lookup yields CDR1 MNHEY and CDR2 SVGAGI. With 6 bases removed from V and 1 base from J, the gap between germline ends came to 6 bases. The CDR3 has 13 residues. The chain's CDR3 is CASSLLNTGELFF. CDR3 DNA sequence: TGTGCCAGCAGCCTTTTGAACACCGGGGAGCTGTTTTTT.

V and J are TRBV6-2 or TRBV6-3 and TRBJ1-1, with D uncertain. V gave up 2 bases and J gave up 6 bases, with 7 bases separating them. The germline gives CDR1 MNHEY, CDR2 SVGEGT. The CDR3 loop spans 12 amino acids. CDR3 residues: CASSYGSSEAFF. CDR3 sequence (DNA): TGTGCCAGCAGTTACGGGAGCTCTGAAGCTTTCTTT.

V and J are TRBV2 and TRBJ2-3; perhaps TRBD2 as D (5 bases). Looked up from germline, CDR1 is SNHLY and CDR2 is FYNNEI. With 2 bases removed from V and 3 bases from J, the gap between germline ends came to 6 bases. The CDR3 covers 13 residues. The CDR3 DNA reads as TGTGCCAGCAGTGAACGGGGAACAGATACGCAGTATTTT. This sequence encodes CASSERGTDTQYF. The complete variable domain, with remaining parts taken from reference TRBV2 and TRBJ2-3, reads EPEVTQTPSHQVTQMGQEVILRCVPISNHLYFYWYRQILGQKVEFLVSFYNNEISEKSEIFDDQFSVERPDGSNFTLKIRSTKLEDSAMYFCASSERGTDTQYFGPGTRLTVL.

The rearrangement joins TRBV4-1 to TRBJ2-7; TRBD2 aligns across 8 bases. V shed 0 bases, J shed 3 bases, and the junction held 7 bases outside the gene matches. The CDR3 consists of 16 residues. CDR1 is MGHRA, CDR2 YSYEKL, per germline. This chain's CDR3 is CASSQEPEREYYEQYF. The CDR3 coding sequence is TGCGCCAGCAGCCAAGAACCGGAGCGGGAGTACTACGAGCAGTACTTC.

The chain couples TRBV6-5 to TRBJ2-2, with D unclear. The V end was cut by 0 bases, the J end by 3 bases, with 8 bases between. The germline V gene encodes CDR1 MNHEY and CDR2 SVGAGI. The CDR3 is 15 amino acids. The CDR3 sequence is CASSYSKQHTGELFF. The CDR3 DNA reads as TGTGCCAGCAGTTACTCGAAACAGCACACCGGGGAGCTGTTTTTT.

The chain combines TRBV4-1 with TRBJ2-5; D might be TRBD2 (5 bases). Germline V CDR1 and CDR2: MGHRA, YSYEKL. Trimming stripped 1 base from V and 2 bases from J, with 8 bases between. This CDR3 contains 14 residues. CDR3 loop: CASSQVPGQETQYF. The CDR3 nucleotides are TGCGCCAGCAGCCAAGTCCCGGGGCAAGAGACCCAGTACTTC.

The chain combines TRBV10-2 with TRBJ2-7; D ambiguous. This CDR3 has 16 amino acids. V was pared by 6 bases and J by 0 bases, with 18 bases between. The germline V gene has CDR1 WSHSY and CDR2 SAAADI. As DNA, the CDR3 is TGCGCCAGCAGCCACTCTTACGGCGGAACCTCCTACGAGCAGTACTTC. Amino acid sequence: CASSHSYGGTSYEQYF.

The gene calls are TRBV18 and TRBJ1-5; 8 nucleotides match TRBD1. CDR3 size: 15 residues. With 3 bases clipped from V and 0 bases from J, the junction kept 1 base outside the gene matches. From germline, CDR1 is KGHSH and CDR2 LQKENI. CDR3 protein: CASSPDRDSNQPQHF. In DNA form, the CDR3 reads TGTGCCAGCTCACCGGACAGGGATAGCAATCAGCCCCAGCATTTT.

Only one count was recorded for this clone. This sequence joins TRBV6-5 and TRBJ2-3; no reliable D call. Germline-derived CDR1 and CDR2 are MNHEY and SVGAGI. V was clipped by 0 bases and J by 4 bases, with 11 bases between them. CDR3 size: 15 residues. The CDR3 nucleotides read TGTGCCAGCAGTTACTCGTTCATCGCGCCAGATACGCAGTATTTT. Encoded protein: CASSYSFIAPDTQYF.

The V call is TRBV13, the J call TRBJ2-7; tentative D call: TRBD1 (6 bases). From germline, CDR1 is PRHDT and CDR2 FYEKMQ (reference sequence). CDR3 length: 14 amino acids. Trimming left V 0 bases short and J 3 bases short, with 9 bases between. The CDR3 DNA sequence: TGTGCCAGCAGCTTAGGACAGGGCGGCTACGAGCAGTACTTC. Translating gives CASSLGQGGYEQYF.

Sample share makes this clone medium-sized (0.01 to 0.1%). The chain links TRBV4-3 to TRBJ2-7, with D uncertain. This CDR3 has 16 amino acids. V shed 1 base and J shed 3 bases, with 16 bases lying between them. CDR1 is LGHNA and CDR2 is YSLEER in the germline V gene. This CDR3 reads CASSQVATSGFYEQYF. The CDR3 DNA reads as TGCGCCAGCAGCCAAGTGGCGACATCTGGTTTCTACGAGCAGTACTTC.

CDR3 sequence (DNA): TGTGCCACCAGCAGAGTGAGGGAAGGGCCCGGGGAGCTGTTTTTT. It is translated as CATSRVREGPGELFF. The chain employs TRBV15 and TRBJ2-2, with a weak D call TRBD2 (5 bases). The germline CDR1 and CDR2 sequences are LNHNV and YYDKDF (reference sequence). The V end lost 1 base, the J end lost 6 bases, and 12 bases lay between the germline ends. CDR3 length: 15 amino acids.

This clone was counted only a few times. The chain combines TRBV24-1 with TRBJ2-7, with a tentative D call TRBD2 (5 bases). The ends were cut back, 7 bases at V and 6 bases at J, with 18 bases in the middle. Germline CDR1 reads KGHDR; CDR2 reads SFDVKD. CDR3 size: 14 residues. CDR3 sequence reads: CATSGGVQKSEQYF. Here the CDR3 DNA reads TGTGCCACCAGCGGAGGCGTCCAGAAGTCCGAGCAGTACTTC.

The DNA for the CDR3 is TGTGCCAGCAGCCCGGAGCGGGTGCTGGGGAACAATGAGCAGTTCTTC. This codes for CASSPERVLGNNEQFF. The chain recombines TRBV27 with TRBJ2-1, with a tentative D call TRBD2 (6 bases). Trimming took 6 bases from V and 5 from J, leaving 20 bases between them. The CDR3 totals 16 residues. Germline loops: CDR1 MNHEY, CDR2 SMNVEV (reference sequence).

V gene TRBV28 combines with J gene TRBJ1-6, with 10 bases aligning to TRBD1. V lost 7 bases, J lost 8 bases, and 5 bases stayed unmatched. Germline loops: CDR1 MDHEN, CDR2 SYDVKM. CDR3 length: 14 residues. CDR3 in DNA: TGTGCCAGCAAGGCGACAGGGGGCTATTCACCCCTCCACTTT. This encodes CASKATGGYSPLHF.

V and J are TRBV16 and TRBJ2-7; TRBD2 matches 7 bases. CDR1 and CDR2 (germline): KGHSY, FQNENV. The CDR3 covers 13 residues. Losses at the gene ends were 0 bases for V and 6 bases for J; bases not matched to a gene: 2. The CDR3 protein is CASSQSGGGEQYF. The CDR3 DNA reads TGTGCCAGCAGCCAATCTGGGGGGGGCGAGCAGTACTTC.

The CDR3 here is CASSPWVGLAANEQFF. CDR3 bases: TGTGCCAGCAGCCCCTGGGTCGGACTAGCGGCCAATGAGCAGTTCTTC. The chain carries TRBV7-2 and TRBJ2-1, with TRBD2 matching 10 bases. The CDR3 covers 16 residues. V lost 5 bases to trimming and J lost 6 bases; unmatched junction nucleotides: 10. Germline V gene sequence: CDR1 SGHTA, CDR2 FQGNSA.

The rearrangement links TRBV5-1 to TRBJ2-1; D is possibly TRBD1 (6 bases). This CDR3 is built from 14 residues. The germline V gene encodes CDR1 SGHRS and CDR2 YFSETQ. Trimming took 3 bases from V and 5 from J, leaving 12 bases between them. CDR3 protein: CASSYRTDHNEQFF. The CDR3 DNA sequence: TGCGCCAGCAGCTACAGGACAGACCACAATGAGCAGTTCTTC.

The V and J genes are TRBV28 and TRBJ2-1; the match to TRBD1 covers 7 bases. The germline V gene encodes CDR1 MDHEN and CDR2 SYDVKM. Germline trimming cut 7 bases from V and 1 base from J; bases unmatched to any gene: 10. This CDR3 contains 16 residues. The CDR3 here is CASNLKGAASYNEQFF. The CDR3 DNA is TGTGCCAGCAACCTAAAGGGGGCCGCTTCCTACAATGAGCAGTTCTTC.

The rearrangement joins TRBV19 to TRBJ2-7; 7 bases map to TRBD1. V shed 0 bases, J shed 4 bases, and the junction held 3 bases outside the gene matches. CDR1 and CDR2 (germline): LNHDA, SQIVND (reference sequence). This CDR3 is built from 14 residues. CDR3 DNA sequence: TGTGCCAGTAGTATAGACTGGGACAGTTACGAGCAGTACTTC. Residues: CASSIDWDSYEQYF.